These 3 T cell receptor beta chains originate from one sample sequenced in a study of T cell responses to AZD1222 COVID-19 vaccine. Profiled with immunoSEQ multiplex PCR; TCRdb holds only in-frame clones, not every one. The repertoire consists of about 180,000 clones, with about nine tenths occurring once and the leading ten covering around 2.9%. The specimen comprised peripheral blood, sampled on day 0 of AZD1222 vaccination. The source of these receptors is an adult in good health.

CDR3 in amino acids: CATSRNIAGDTQYF. The CDR3 DNA sequence: TGTGCCACCAGCAGGAACATCGCGGGAGATACGCAGTATTTT. This chain connects TRBV15 to TRBJ2-3; D perhaps matches TRBD2 (5 bases). The CDR3 has 14 residues. Trimming removed 3 bases from V and 5 bases from J, with 12 bases in between. Germline assignment: CDR1 LNHNV and CDR2 YYDKDF (reference sequence).

The chain joins TRBV29-1 to TRBJ2-1, with D unclear. This CDR3 spans 14 amino acids. The V end was cut by 4 bases, the J end by 0 bases, with 10 bases between. The V gene's germline CDR1 is SQVTM and CDR2 ANQGSEA. The DNA for the CDR3 is TGCAGCGTTGCTCCCCCGAGCTCCTACAATGAGCAGTTCTTC. Protein sequence: CSVAPPSSYNEQFF.

This clone was counted between two and nine times. The V and J genes are TRBV6-5 and TRBJ1-2; no clear D gene. V lost 5 bases and J 4 bases, leaving 11 bases between the germline ends. Per germline, CDR1 MNHEY and CDR2 SVGAGI. The CDR3 contains 13 residues. The CDR3 sequence is CASSPKLGYGYTF. The CDR3 DNA is TGTGCCAGCAGTCCCAAGTTAGGCTATGGCTACACCTTC.